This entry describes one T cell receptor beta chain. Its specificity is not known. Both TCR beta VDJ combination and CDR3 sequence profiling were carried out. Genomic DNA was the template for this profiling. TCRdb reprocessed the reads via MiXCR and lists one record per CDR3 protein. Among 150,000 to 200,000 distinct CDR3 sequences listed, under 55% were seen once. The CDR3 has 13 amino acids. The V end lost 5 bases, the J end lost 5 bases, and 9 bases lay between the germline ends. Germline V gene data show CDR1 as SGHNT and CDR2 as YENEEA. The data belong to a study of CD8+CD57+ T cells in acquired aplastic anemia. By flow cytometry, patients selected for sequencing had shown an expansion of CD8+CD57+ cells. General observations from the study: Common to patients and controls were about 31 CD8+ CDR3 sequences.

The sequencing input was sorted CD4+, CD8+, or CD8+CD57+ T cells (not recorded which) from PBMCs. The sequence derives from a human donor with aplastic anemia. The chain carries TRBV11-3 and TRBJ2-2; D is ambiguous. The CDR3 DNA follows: TGTGCCAGCAGCCCGAGACGAACCGGGGAGCTGTTTTTT. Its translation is CASSPRRTGELFF. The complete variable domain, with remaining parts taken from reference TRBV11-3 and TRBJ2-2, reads EAGVVQSPRYKIIEKKQPVAFWCNPISGHNTLYWYLQNLGQGPELLIRYENEEAVDDSQLPKDRFSAERLKGVDSTLKIQPAELGDSAVYLCASSPRRTGELFFGEGSRLTVL.